Included here is one T cell receptor beta chain sequence, with context. The target antigen is unknown. Sequencing was performed with immunoSEQ multiplex PCR; in TCRdb, only in-frame clones are kept and a portion is missing. The data contain 35,000 to 40,000 clones, approximately 83% of them singletons. The CDR3 extends over 13 amino acids. From germline, CDR1 is SGHTA and CDR2 FQGNSA. V was trimmed by 1 base and J by 4 bases, leaving 5 bases between them. The sample belongs to a study of T cells in localized non-small cell lung cancer. Overall study results and limits: Longer overall survival was seen with higher T cell density measured in blood.

This specimen was peripheral blood, taken before any cancer treatment. This receptor was taken from a man aged 40 to 69 with stage I lung adenocarcinoma. The chain uses TRBV7-2 and TRBJ1-5; D not resolved. The CDR3 DNA follows: TGTGCCAGCAGCTTAGAACCAAATCAGCCCCAGCATTTT. It translates to CASSLEPNQPQHF.